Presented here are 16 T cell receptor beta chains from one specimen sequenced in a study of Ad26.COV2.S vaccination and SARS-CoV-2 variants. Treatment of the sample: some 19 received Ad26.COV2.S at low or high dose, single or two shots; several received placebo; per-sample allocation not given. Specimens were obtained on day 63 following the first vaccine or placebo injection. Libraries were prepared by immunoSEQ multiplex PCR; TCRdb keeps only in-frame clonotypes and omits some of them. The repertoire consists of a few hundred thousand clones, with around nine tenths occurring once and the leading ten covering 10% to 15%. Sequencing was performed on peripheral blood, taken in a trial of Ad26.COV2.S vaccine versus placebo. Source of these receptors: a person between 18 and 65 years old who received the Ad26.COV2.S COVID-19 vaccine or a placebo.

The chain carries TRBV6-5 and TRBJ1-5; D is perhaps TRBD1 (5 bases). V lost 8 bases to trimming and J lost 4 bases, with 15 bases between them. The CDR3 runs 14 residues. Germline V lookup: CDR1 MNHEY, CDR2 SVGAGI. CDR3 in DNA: TGTGCCAGCCTCCGCTCGGGACGGAATCAGCCCCAGCATTTT. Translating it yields CASLRSGRNQPQHF.

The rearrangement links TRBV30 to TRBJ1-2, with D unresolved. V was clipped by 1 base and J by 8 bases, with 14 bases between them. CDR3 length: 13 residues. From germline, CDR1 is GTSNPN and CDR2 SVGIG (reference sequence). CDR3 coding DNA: TGTGCCTGGAGTGACGAGGAGCGAAGGGGCTACACCTTC. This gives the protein CAWSDEERRGYTF.

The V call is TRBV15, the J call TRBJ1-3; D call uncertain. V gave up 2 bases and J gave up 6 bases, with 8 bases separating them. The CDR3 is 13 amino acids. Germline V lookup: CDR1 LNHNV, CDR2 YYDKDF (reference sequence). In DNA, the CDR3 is TGTGCCACCAGCAGAACGGCGGTAAACACCATATATTTT. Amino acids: CATSRTAVNTIYF.

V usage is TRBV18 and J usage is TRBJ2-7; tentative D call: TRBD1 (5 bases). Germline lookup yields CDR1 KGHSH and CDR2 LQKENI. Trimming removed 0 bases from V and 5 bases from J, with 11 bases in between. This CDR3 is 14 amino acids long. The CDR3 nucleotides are TGTGCCAGCTCACCACCGGAAGGGGCGGACGAGCAGTACTTC. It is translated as CASSPPEGADEQYF.

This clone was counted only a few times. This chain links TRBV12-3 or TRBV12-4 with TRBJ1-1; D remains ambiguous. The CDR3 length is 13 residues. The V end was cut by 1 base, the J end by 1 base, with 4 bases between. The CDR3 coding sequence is TGTGCCAGCAGTTTAGAATGGAACACTGAAGCTTTCTTT. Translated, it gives CASSLEWNTEAFF.

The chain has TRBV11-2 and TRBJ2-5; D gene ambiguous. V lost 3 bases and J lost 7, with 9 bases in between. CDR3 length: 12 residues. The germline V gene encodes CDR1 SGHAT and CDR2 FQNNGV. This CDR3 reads CASSFHRATQYF. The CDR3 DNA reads TGTGCCAGCAGCTTCCACCGTGCGACCCAGTACTTC.

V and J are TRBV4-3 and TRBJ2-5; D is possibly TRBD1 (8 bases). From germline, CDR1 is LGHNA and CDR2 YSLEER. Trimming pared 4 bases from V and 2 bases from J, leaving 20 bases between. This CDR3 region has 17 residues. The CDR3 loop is CASSPGQGGRSQETQYF. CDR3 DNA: TGCGCCAGCAGCCCCGGACAGGGAGGGAGATCTCAAGAGACCCAGTACTTC.

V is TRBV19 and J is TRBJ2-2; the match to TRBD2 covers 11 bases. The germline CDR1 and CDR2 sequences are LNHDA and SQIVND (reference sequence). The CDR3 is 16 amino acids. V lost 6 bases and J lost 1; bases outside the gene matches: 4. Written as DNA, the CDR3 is TGTGCCAGTAGGGGACTAGCGGCAGAGAACACCGGGGAGCTGTTTTTT. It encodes CASRGLAAENTGELFF.

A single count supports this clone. This chain's CDR3 is CASRLKQDNYNEQFF. For the CDR3, the DNA is TGTGCAAGTCGCTTAAAACAGGACAACTACAATGAGCAGTTCTTC. V and J are TRBV12-2 and TRBJ2-1; the D call of TRBD1 is as the table states it, not checked on the DNA. TRBV12-2 is a pseudogene segment. The CDR3 is 15 residues long.

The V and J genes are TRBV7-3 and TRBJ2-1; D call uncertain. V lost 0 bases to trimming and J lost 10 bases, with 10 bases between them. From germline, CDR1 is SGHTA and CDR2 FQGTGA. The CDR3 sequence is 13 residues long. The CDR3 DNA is TGTGCCAGCAGCTTAACACCCCCAGAGGAGCAGTTCTTC. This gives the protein CASSLTPPEEQFF. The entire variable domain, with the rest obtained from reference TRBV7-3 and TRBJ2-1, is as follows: GAGVSQTPSNKVTEKGKYVELRCDPISGHTALYWYRQSLGQGPEFLIYFQGTGAADDSGLPNDRFFAVRPEGSVSTLKIQRTERGDSAVYLCASSLTPPEEQFFGPGTRLTVL.

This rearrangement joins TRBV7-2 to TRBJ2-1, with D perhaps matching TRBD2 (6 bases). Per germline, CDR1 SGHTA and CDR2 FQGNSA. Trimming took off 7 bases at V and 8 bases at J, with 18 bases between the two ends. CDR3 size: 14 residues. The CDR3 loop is CASTSGGARDEQFF. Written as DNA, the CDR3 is TGTGCCAGCACCTCCGGAGGGGCTAGGGATGAGCAGTTCTTC.

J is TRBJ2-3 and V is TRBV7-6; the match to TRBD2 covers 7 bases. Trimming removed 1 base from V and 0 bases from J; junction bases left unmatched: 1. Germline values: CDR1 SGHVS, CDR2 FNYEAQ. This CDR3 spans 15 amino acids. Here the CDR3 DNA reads TGTGCCAGCAGCTTAGGGGGACTAAGCACAGATACGCAGTATTTT. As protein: CASSLGGLSTDTQYF.

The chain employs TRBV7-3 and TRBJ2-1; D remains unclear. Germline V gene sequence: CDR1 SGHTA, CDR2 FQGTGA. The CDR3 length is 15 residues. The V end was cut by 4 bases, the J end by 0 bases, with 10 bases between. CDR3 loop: CASSSQLSSYNEQFF. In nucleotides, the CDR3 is TGTGCCAGCAGCTCGCAGCTGAGCTCCTACAATGAGCAGTTCTTC.

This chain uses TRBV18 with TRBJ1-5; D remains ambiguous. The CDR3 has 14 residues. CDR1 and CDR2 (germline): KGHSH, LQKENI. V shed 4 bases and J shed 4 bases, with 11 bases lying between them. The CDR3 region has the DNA TGTGCCAGCTCACTGGACGGCTTAAATCAGCCCCAGCATTTT. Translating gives CASSLDGLNQPQHF.

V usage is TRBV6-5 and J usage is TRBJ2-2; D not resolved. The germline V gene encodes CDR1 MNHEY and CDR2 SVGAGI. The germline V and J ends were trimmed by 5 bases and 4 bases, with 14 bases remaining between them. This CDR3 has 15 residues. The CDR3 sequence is CASSLQTLTTGELFF. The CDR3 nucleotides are TGTGCCAGCAGTCTACAAACACTGACCACCGGGGAGCTGTTTTTT.

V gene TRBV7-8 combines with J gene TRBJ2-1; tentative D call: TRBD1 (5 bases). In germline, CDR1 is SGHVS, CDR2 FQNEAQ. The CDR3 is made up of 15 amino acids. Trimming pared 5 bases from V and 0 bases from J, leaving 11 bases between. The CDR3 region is CASSAGMSSYNEQFF. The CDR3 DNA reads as TGTGCCAGCAGCGCAGGGATGAGCTCCTACAATGAGCAGTTCTTC.